The 26 T cell receptor beta chains in this list originate from one sample, sequenced in a study of cytomegalovirus exposure and HLA in healthy donors. PCR involved 60 Vbeta and 13 Jbeta primers. The protocol was immunoSEQ multiplex PCR, while the TCRdb copy is restricted to in-frame clones and leaves out a portion. The table lists 170,000 or so clones, around 80% of them singletons. Specimen: PBMCs. The receptors here all came from a woman aged 25 to 39 in good health and CMV-seropositive.

The genes are TRBV10-3 and TRBJ2-5; perhaps TRBD1 as D (5 bases). Trimming pared 5 bases from V and 3 bases from J, leaving 10 bases between. Germline CDR1 and CDR2: ENHRY and SYGVKD. The CDR3 loop spans 13 amino acids. The CDR3 reads CAISNTGEETQYF. CDR3 sequence (DNA): TGTGCCATCAGTAATACAGGAGAAGAGACCCAGTACTTC.

The rearrangement uses TRBV6-6 and TRBJ2-1; tentative D call: TRBD1 (5 bases). The V and J ends lost 2 bases and 0 bases respectively, with 8 bases between them. Germline V lookup: CDR1 MNHNY, CDR2 SVGAGI (reference sequence). The length of the CDR3 is 15 residues. This chain's CDR3 is CASSYGATSYNEQFF. DNA for the CDR3: TGTGCCAGCAGTTACGGGGCTACCTCCTACAATGAGCAGTTCTTC.

DNA of the CDR3: TGTGCCAGCAGCTTTAGCCCGAACAATGAGCAGTTCTTC. Protein: CASSFSPNNEQFF. The V call is TRBV5-4, the J call TRBJ2-1; D gene uncertain. The germline V gene encodes CDR1 SGHNT and CDR2 YYREEE (reference sequence). CDR3 length: 13 amino acids. V shed 2 bases and J shed 5 bases, with 8 bases lying between them.

The V call is TRBV30, the J call TRBJ1-5; TRBD1 matches at 7 bases. V gave up 2 bases and J gave up 5 bases; unmatched junction bases: 9. Germline V gives CDR1 GTSNPN, CDR2 SVGIG (reference sequence). The CDR3 covers 15 residues. CDR3 residues: CAWSNYGTEDQPQHF. CDR3 nucleotide sequence: TGTGCCTGGAGTAATTATGGGACAGAGGATCAGCCCCAGCATTTT.

The chain links TRBV2 to TRBJ2-1; 9 positions match TRBD2. Germline CDR1 reads SNHLY; CDR2 reads FYNNEI. The CDR3 spans 14 residues. V dropped 6 bases and J dropped 4; count of bases not matched to a gene: 4. CDR3 in DNA: TGTGCCAGCAGGGGACTAGCTTTATACAATGAGCAGTTCTTC. Amino acids: CASRGLALYNEQFF.

V and J are TRBV2 and TRBJ2-5; 8 nucleotides match TRBD2. Germline V gene data show CDR1 as SNHLY and CDR2 as FYNNEI. Trimming took 2 bases from V and 6 from J; bases not matched to a gene: 11. There are 16 residues in the CDR3. CDR3 region: CASSEIRTSREKTQYF. The CDR3 nucleotides read TGTGCCAGCAGTGAAATTCGGACTAGCAGAGAGAAGACCCAGTACTTC.

This chain uses TRBV15 with TRBJ2-1; TRBD2 agrees at 8 bases. J lost 6 bases, V lost 0 bases, and 13 bases had no gene match. The CDR3 extends over 18 amino acids. CDR1 is LNHNV and CDR2 is YYDKDF in the germline V gene (reference sequence). The CDR3 loop reads CATSRDAPDGRVSNEQFF. The DNA for the CDR3 is TGTGCCACCAGCAGAGATGCCCCGGACGGGAGGGTCTCCAATGAGCAGTTCTTC.

The chain employs TRBV11-1 and TRBJ1-4; weak D call: TRBD1 (5 bases). Germline V gene sequence: CDR1 SGHAT, CDR2 FQDESV (reference sequence). V was pared by 3 bases and J by 8 bases, with 16 bases between. CDR3 length: 15 amino acids. This chain's CDR3 is CASSFRSGGDEKLFF. CDR3 DNA sequence: TGTGCCAGCAGCTTCCGTTCTGGGGGGGACGAAAAACTGTTTTTT.

In its sample, this clone was seen a few times. The chain carries TRBV7-6 and TRBJ2-2; 10 bases agree with TRBD1. With V trimmed by 5 bases and J by 6 bases, 15 bases remained unmatched. CDR1 SGHVS and CDR2 FNYEAQ come from the germline V gene. This CDR3 is 18 amino acids long. The CDR3 sequence: CASSHQGGQGSLPGELFF. CDR3 nucleotide sequence: TGTGCCAGCAGCCACCAGGGGGGACAGGGGTCCCTCCCCGGGGAGCTGTTTTTT.

This chain joins TRBV5-4 and TRBJ1-2, with D tentatively TRBD1 (5 bases). This CDR3 spans 16 amino acids. Germline V gives CDR1 SGHNT, CDR2 YYREEE (reference sequence). Trimming pared 4 bases from V and 0 bases from J, leaving 16 bases between. CDR3 residues: CASSDAGLLSNYGYTF. CDR3 coding DNA: TGTGCCAGCAGCGATGCGGGGCTTCTTTCTAACTATGGCTACACCTTC.

The gene calls are TRBV9 and TRBJ2-3; 7 nucleotides agree with TRBD1. The CDR3 runs 15 residues. Per the germline V gene, CDR1 is SGDLS and CDR2 is YYNGEE. V shed 6 bases and J 3 bases; nucleotides not matched to a gene: 10. CDR3 region: CASTLGTVSTDTQYF. DNA of the CDR3: TGTGCCAGCACCTTGGGGACAGTTAGTACAGATACGCAGTATTTT.

The rearrangement links TRBV4-1 to TRBJ2-7; perhaps TRBD2 as D (5 bases). V lost 6 bases and J lost 3, with 15 bases in between. The CDR3 extends over 14 amino acids. Per germline, CDR1 MGHRA and CDR2 YSYEKL. CDR3 DNA: TGCGCCAGCAGTTCTCGGACTCCGTACTACGAGCAGTACTTC. Its protein is CASSSRTPYYEQYF.

The chain is built from TRBV29-1 and TRBJ1-1; D gene unclear. Germline assignment: CDR1 SQVTM and CDR2 ANQGSEA. Between the trimmed V and J ends, which lost 4 bases and 4 bases, there was a span of 10 bases. The CDR3 totals 12 residues. CDR3 region: CSVGRQITEAFF. For the CDR3, the DNA is TGCAGCGTTGGGAGGCAAATCACTGAAGCTTTCTTT.

V gene TRBV7-8 combines with J gene TRBJ2-3; a weak D match, TRBD1 (5 bases). Trimming shortened V by 4 bases and J by 1 base, and 12 bases separated the two germline ends. Looked up from germline, CDR1 is SGHVS and CDR2 is FQNEAQ. This CDR3 comprises 15 residues. CDR3 residues: CASSWGRYGTDTQYF. The CDR3 DNA reads TGTGCCAGCAGCTGGGGCCGTTATGGCACAGATACGCAGTATTTT.

The chain uses TRBV5-1 and TRBJ2-3; 7 positions agree with TRBD1. The length of the CDR3 is 15 residues. After removal of 4 bases from V and 1 base from J, the junction contained 6 bases not matched to a gene. Germline V gene data show CDR1 as SGHRS and CDR2 as YFSETQ. The CDR3 DNA follows: TGCGCCAGCAGCGCACAGGGGATGGGCACAGATACGCAGTATTTT. Its translation: CASSAQGMGTDTQYF.

The genes are TRBV5-1 and TRBJ2-1, with 8 bases aligning to TRBD2. The CDR3 is 15 amino acids. J lost 4 bases, V lost 3 bases, and 6 bases had no gene match. In germline, CDR1 is SGHRS, CDR2 YFSETQ. The CDR3 DNA sequence: TGCGCCAGCAGCTACTTCGGGGGGGAATACAATGAGCAGTTCTTC. It codes for CASSYFGGEYNEQFF.

J is TRBJ2-1 and V is TRBV6-1; tentatively, D is TRBD2 (6 bases). Between the trimmed V and J ends, which lost 7 bases and 6 bases, there was a span of 16 bases. Germline assignment: CDR1 MNHNS and CDR2 SASEGT. This CDR3 comprises 14 residues. The CDR3 region has the DNA TGTGCCAGCACTACCTATAGCGGAACCAATGAGCAGTTCTTC. Protein: CASTTYSGTNEQFF.

V is TRBV6-4 and J is TRBJ2-2; 9 positions agree with TRBD1. V lost 4 bases and J lost 5; bases outside the gene matches: 5. Germline CDR1 is MRHNA and CDR2 is SNTAGT. The CDR3 spans 15 residues. CDR3 region: CASSVSGQGTGELFF. As DNA, the CDR3 is TGTGCCAGCAGTGTCTCCGGACAGGGGACCGGGGAGCTGTTTTTT.

This clone appeared a single time. The CDR3: CASSQSGLTDTQYF. The CDR3 DNA follows: TGCGCCAGCAGCCAATCAGGTCTCACAGATACGCAGTATTTT. V and J are TRBV4-3 and TRBJ2-3; D is undetermined. Per the germline V gene, CDR1 is LGHNA and CDR2 is YSLEER. This CDR3 spans 14 amino acids. The ends were cut back, 2 bases at V and 2 bases at J, with 8 bases in the middle.

This clone was seen once. Here the CDR3 reads CASSLPTGLASEQYF. In DNA form, the CDR3 reads TGTGCCAGCAGCTTACCCACGGGACTAGCGAGCGAGCAGTACTTC. The chain employs TRBV11-2 and TRBJ2-7, with 10 bases matching TRBD2. J gave up 6 bases and V 2 bases, and 7 bases lay outside the gene matches. This CDR3 is built from 15 residues. The germline CDR1 and CDR2 sequences are SGHAT and FQNNGV.

This chain uses TRBV10-2 with TRBJ2-5, with a weak D call TRBD2 (6 bases). Trimming left V 5 bases short and J 11 bases short, with 18 bases between. The CDR3 has 13 amino acids. Germline CDR1 WSHSY, CDR2 SAAADI. The CDR3 nucleotides read TGCGCCAGCAGTCGGGACTTCCTCGGAGAGCAGTACTTC. Protein product: CASSRDFLGEQYF.

The chain employs TRBV7-9 and TRBJ2-2, with TRBD2 matching over 7 bases. The length of the CDR3 is 15 residues. The germline CDR1 and CDR2 sequences are SEHNR and FQNEAQ (reference sequence). The J segment lost 1 base and the V segment lost 7 bases, leaving 6 bases of the junction unmatched. The CDR3 nucleotides are TGTGCCAGCATCACCCGGGGGGAGAACACCGGGGAGCTGTTTTTT. Its translation is CASITRGENTGELFF.

The chain has TRBV4-1 and TRBJ2-1; 9 bases are shared with TRBD2. Germline lookup yields CDR1 MGHRA and CDR2 YSYEKL. After removal of 6 bases from V and 0 bases from J, the junction contained 12 bases not matched to a gene. The CDR3 spans 18 residues. As DNA, the CDR3 is TGCGCCAGCAGGTCTAGCGGGAATGGATGGGCCTCCTACAATGAGCAGTTCTTC. It encodes CASRSSGNGWASYNEQFF.

The V gene is TRBV29-1, the J gene TRBJ1-1; tentative D call: TRBD1 (5 bases). Trimming removed 7 bases from V and 5 bases from J, with 14 bases in between. CDR1 is SQVTM and CDR2 is ANQGSEA in the germline V gene. The CDR3 length is 12 residues. The CDR3: CSAGREGTEAFF. In nucleotides, the CDR3 is TGCAGCGCAGGACGGGAGGGGACTGAAGCTTTCTTT.

The rearrangement uses TRBV30 and TRBJ1-1; 8 positions match TRBD1. The germline gives CDR1 GTSNPN, CDR2 SVGIG (reference sequence). The CDR3 consists of 13 residues. V lost 8 bases and J lost 0; bases outside the gene matches: 5. CDR3 sequence reads: CATPGQVNTEAFF. The CDR3, as DNA: TGTGCCACACCGGGACAGGTGAACACTGAAGCTTTCTTT.

The CDR3 spells CASSPRGSGSYEQYF. Here the CDR3 DNA reads TGTGCCAGCAGCCCCCGGGGTAGCGGGAGCTACGAGCAGTACTTC. V gene TRBV7-2 combines with J gene TRBJ2-7; 9 positions match TRBD2. Trimming took 5 bases from V and 3 from J; bases not matched to a gene: 8. CDR3 length equals 15 residues. The V gene's germline CDR1 is SGHTA and CDR2 FQGNSA.